This entry lists 22 T cell receptor beta chains sequenced from one sample in a study of prognosis after radiotherapy for stage I lung cancer. Two-round multiplex PCR on genomic DNA was the method by which TCR beta CDR3 was amplified. First-round PCR, the initial amplification, used primers specific to each TRBV and TRBJ gene. TCRdb itself ran the multiplex PCR reads through MiXCR, one entry per CDR3 protein. The table lists over 30,000 distinct CDR3 sequences, around 22% of them singletons. The source was PBMCs, collected before or after stereotactic body radiation therapy (not recorded which). These receptors were obtained from a donor over 45 with non-small cell lung cancer.

Worth noting for this clonotype: This may arise from a read error, as a much more abundant clone is one base away. V and J are TRBV6-1 and TRBJ2-6; 7 positions match TRBD1. Germline V gene sequence: CDR1 MNHNS, CDR2 SASEGT. CDR3 length equals 13 residues. The V gene end was trimmed by 6 bases and the J gene end by 8 bases; junction bases not matched to a gene: 4. CDR3 in DNA: TGTGCCAGCAGGACGACAGGGTCCAACGTCCTGACTTTC. Protein: CASRTTGSNVLTF.

This clonotype was seen ten or more times. The CDR3 DNA follows: TGTGCCAGCAGCTTACGGGGAGGAAGGGATGAGCAGTTCTTC. It specifies CASSLRGGRDEQFF. V and J are TRBV7-3 and TRBJ2-1, with D perhaps matching TRBD2 (6 bases). This CDR3 has 14 amino acids. Trimming pared 2 bases from V and 8 bases from J, leaving 13 bases between. Looked up from germline, CDR1 is SGHTA and CDR2 is FQGTGA.

About this clonotype itself: At one of its ends the junction is not consistent with the germline gene, which may arise from a read error. This chain connects TRBV9 to TRBJ2-3, with D unclear. The CDR3 spans 13 residues. The germline CDR1 and CDR2 sequences are SGDLS and YYNGEE. The CDR3: CACSVGPSDTQYF. CDR3 bases: TGTGCCTGCAGCGTAGGCCCTTCAGATACGCAGTATTTT.

This clonotype was detected ten times or more. The V and J genes are TRBV11-3 and TRBJ2-7; D perhaps matches TRBD2 (5 bases). Trimming removed 2 bases at V and 3 bases at J, with 8 bases between. The CDR3 is 13 amino acids. The V gene's germline CDR1 is SGHNT and CDR2 YENEEA. The CDR3 sequence is CASSLLSGYEQYF. Written as DNA, the CDR3 is TGTGCCAGCAGCTTACTGAGCGGCTACGAGCAGTACTTC.

To note about this clonotype: This may be a read error: a much more frequent sequence differs by one nucleotide. The chain combines TRBV12-3 or TRBV12-4 with TRBJ2-4; D is unclear. The length of the CDR3 is 12 residues. Trimming left V 6 bases short and J 9 bases short, with 12 bases between. CDR3 amino acids: CASRRPGCIQYF. CDR3 sequence (DNA): TGTGCCAGCAGACGACCCGGGTGCATTCAGTACTTC.

The table lists this clonotype with many counts. V gene TRBV24-1 combines with J gene TRBJ1-5; 7 nucleotides line up with TRBD1. V was pared by 5 bases and J by 3 bases, with 6 bases of the junction left unmatched. The germline CDR1 and CDR2 sequences are KGHDR and SFDVKD. The CDR3 totals 15 residues. The CDR3 reads CATSGVQGSNQPQHF. The CDR3 nucleotides are TGTGCCACCAGTGGTGTACAGGGGTCCAATCAGCCCCAGCATTTT.

As for this clonotype: A much larger clone is a single base away; this may be a read error. The J gene is TRBJ1-3, the V gene TRBV4-1; possible D gene TRBD1, 5 bases. The CDR3 totals 14 residues. Germline CDR1 and CDR2: MGHRA and YSYEKL. Deletions cut 3 bases from V and 3 bases from J, with 9 bases between. The CDR3 spells CASSHSGGGNTIYF. CDR3 nucleotide sequence: TGCGCCAGCAGCCATTCGGGGGGTGGAAACACCATATATTTT.

This clonotype was detected many times. The chain links TRBV5-1 to TRBJ2-3; 8 nucleotides agree with TRBD2. The V gene end was trimmed by 7 bases and the J gene end by 4 bases; junction bases not matched to a gene: 8. Per the germline V gene, CDR1 is SGHRS and CDR2 is YFSETQ. The CDR3 has 14 residues. CDR3 nucleotides: TGCGCCAGCCTGCCCGGGGGGGTGGCAGATACGCAGTATTTT. This translates into CASLPGGVADTQYF.

Comment on this clonotype: This is likely an artifact of a read error, given a far larger clone one base away. The V and J genes are TRBV6-5 and TRBJ2-2; D possibly matches TRBD1 or TRBD2 (5 bases each). Trimming took 3 bases from V and 4 from J, leaving 12 bases between them. Germline assignment: CDR1 MNHEY and CDR2 SVGAGI. The CDR3 sequence is 15 residues long. The CDR3 here is CASSYLGAGTGELFF. CDR3 DNA: TGTGCCAGCAGTTATTTAGGGGCGGGCACCGGGGAGCTGTTTTTT.

The sample holds many counts of this clonotype. The rearrangement uses TRBV19 and TRBJ1-3; D ambiguous. V was trimmed by 3 bases and J by 0 bases, leaving 9 bases between them. In germline, CDR1 is LNHDA, CDR2 SQIVND (reference sequence). The length of the CDR3 is 15 residues. CDR3 in DNA: TGTGCCAGTAGTATTCTAACGCACTCTGGAAACACCATATATTTT. Translated: CASSILTHSGNTIYF.

This clonotype has a count of ten or more. At one boundary the junction diverges from the germline segment, which might be a read error. The CDR3 loop reads CASSKLVGETQYF. The CDR3 DNA sequence: TGTGCTAGCAGCAAACTAGTCGGGGAGACCCAGTACTTC. J is TRBJ2-5 and V is TRBV7-7; possible D gene TRBD2, 5 bases. The CDR3 totals 13 residues. The V gene's germline CDR1 is SSHAT and CDR2 FNYEAQ (reference sequence).

This clonotype was detected many times. The chain employs TRBV12-3 or TRBV12-4 and TRBJ2-6; D ambiguous. The CDR3 runs 14 residues. V was shortened by 3 bases and J by 2 bases, with 5 bases between the two germline ends. This CDR3 reads CASSFGTGANVLTF. The CDR3, as DNA: TGTGCCAGCAGTTTTGGGACTGGGGCCAACGTCCTGACTTTC.

The V gene is TRBV2, the J gene TRBJ2-1; a weak D match, TRBD2 (6 bases). Trimming took 2 bases from V and 4 from J, leaving 18 bases between them. This CDR3 contains 17 residues. The germline V gene encodes CDR1 SNHLY and CDR2 FYNNEI. In nucleotides, the CDR3 is TGTGCCAGCAGTGAACCGCCGGGGGTTCCTGATTACAATGAGCAGTTCTTC. Translation: CASSEPPGVPDYNEQFF.

The sample holds many counts of this clonotype. Compared with germline, one end of the junction differs, possibly owing to a read error. J is TRBJ1-4 and V is TRBV7-7, with D possibly being TRBD1 (6 bases). Germline V lookup: CDR1 SSHAT, CDR2 FNYEAQ (reference sequence). The CDR3 runs to 13 residues. CDR3 sequence: CASSRGRTGKLFF. CDR3 DNA: TGTGCTAGCAGCAGGGGACGGACGGGCAAACTGTTTTTT.

This clonotype was detected many times. The J gene is TRBJ1-4, the V gene TRBV19, with D possibly being TRBD1 (5 bases). Germline CDR1 is LNHDA and CDR2 is SQIVND (reference sequence). This CDR3 contains 12 residues. With 4 bases removed from V and 5 bases from J, the gap between germline ends came to 5 bases. CDR3 in DNA: TGTGCCAGTAGTACAGGGAATGAAAAACTGTTTTTT. Its protein is CASSTGNEKLFF.

This clonotype was seen at least ten times. V and J are TRBV12-3 or TRBV12-4 and TRBJ1-1; no clear D. V lost 6 bases, J lost 5 bases, and 13 bases lay in between. There are 13 residues in the CDR3. CDR3 in DNA: TGTGCCAGCAGCCTCGGGGAGCGTACTGAAGCTTTCTTT. This encodes CASSLGERTEAFF.

A note on this clonotype: This likely reflects a read error, since a far larger clone is one base away. The CDR3 reads CAISEGRTGYSSAYNSPLHF. The CDR3 DNA reads TGTGCCATCAGTGAAGGTCGGACAGGATACTCCAGCGCCTATAATTCACCCCTCCACTTT. The chain is built from TRBV6-4 and TRBJ1-6; 7 bases align to TRBD1. Germline-derived CDR1 and CDR2 are MRHNA and SNTAGT. The CDR3 has 20 residues.

Points on this clonotype: Possible read error: a much larger clone is one base away. This rearrangement joins TRBV11-3 to TRBJ2-5, with 7 bases aligning to TRBD2. The CDR3 is 11 amino acids. CDR1 and CDR2 (germline): SGHNT, YENEEA. The CDR3 DNA reads as TGTACCAGCAGTTCGGGGGGGACCCAGTACTTC. Its protein product is CTSSSGGTQYF.

By share of the sample, this clonotype is medium-sized. The chain is built from TRBV7-3 and TRBJ2-2; D not certain. The length of the CDR3 is 14 residues. Trimming pared 8 bases from V and 1 base from J, leaving 11 bases between. Looked up from germline, CDR1 is SGHTA and CDR2 is FQGTGA. This CDR3 is CASSTGGNTGELFF. The CDR3 DNA follows: TGTGCCAGCTCCACGGGCGGGAACACCGGGGAGCTGTTTTTT. The entire variable domain, with the rest obtained from reference TRBV7-3 and TRBJ2-2, is as follows: GAGVSQTPSNKVTEKGKYVELRCDPISGHTALYWYRQSLGQGPEFLIYFQGTGAADDSGLPNDRFFAVRPEGSVSTLKIQRTERGDSAVYLCASSTGGNTGELFFGEGSRLTVL.

This clonotype was counted many times. The V call is TRBV5-1, the J call TRBJ1-1; the match to TRBD1 covers 9 bases. Germline CDR1 reads SGHRS; CDR2 reads YFSETQ. With V trimmed by 0 bases and J by 1 base, 1 base remained unmatched. The length of the CDR3 is 15 residues. The CDR3 nucleotides read TGCGCCAGCAGCTTGGCGGACAGGGGGAACACTGAAGCTTTCTTT. It is translated as CASSLADRGNTEAFF. The full variable domain, with the rest looked up from reference TRBV5-1 and TRBJ1-1, is KAGVTQTPRYLIKTRGQQVTLSCSPISGHRSVSWYQQTPGQGLQFLFEYFSETQRNKGNFPGRFSGRQFSNSRSEMNVSTLELGDSALYLCASSLADRGNTEAFFGQGTRLTVV.

This clonotype has ten or more counts. The chain carries TRBV6-1 and TRBJ2-2; D is ambiguous. Germline V CDR1 and CDR2: MNHNS, SASEGT. V shed 2 bases and J shed 1 base, with 11 bases lying between them. CDR3 size: 16 residues. The CDR3 DNA is TGTGCCAGCAGTGAATATTCAGGCCTGAACACCGGGGAGCTGTTTTTT. Amino acid sequence: CASSEYSGLNTGELFF.

This clonotype has just a few counts. This likely reflects a read error, since a far larger clone is one base away. The chain carries TRBV6-1 and TRBJ2-3; 7 positions match TRBD2. Per germline, CDR1 MNHNS and CDR2 SASEGT. The V gene end was trimmed by 3 bases and the J gene end by 5 bases; junction bases not matched to a gene: 8. This CDR3 is built from 15 residues. The CDR3 here is CASSDGGLEGDTQYF. DNA of the CDR3: TGTGCCAGCAGTGACGGCGGACTAGAGGGAGATACGCAGTATTTT.